This entry lists 12 T cell receptor beta chains sequenced from one sample in a study of blood T cells in healthy people across ages. A second PCR of roughly 7 to 11 cycles used a sample-barcoded 5' primer and a J-beta primer mix. TCRdb re-derived calls from the 5' RACE reads in MiXCR, one entry per CDR3 protein. The table has about 1.8 million distinct CDR3 sequences, around 48% seen once. Input material: blood. These receptors were collected from a woman aged 40-49 years in good health.

The chain employs TRBV29-1 and TRBJ1-1; TRBD1 matches at 8 bases. Unmatched junction bases numbered 2, after V lost 7 bases and J lost 1 base. Germline V gene lookup returns CDR1 SQVTM and CDR2 ANQGSEA. CDR3 length: 12 residues. CDR3 amino acids: CSGGQENTEAFF. The CDR3 coding sequence is TGCAGCGGGGGACAGGAGAACACTGAAGCTTTCTTT.

The chain carries TRBV6-1 and TRBJ2-5; D is possibly TRBD1 (5 bases). V lost 7 bases, J lost 1 base, and 13 bases lay in between. Germline V gives CDR1 MNHNS, CDR2 SASEGT. The CDR3 contains 14 residues. CDR3 amino acids: CASTWGTIQETQYF. The CDR3 bases are TGTGCCAGCACTTGGGGCACGATCCAAGAGACCCAGTACTTC.

The rearrangement joins TRBV7-9 to TRBJ2-7; TRBD1 matches at 12 bases. V lost 7 bases and J lost 5; bases outside the gene matches: 12. The CDR3 loop spans 16 amino acids. Germline V gives CDR1 SEHNR, CDR2 FQNEAQ (reference sequence). Written as DNA, the CDR3 is TGTGCCAGCACCAGGGCAGGCGGGACAGGGGGCCACGAGCAGTACTTC. This codes for CASTRAGGTGGHEQYF.

The chain uses TRBV5-1 and TRBJ1-4; the D is unclear. CDR1 SGHRS and CDR2 YFSETQ come from the germline V gene. This CDR3 has 16 residues. V was shortened by 0 bases and J by 7 bases, with 16 bases between the two germline ends. This CDR3 reads CASSLGEAVTFEKLFF. DNA of the CDR3: TGCGCCAGCAGCTTGGGGGAGGCAGTAACTTTTGAAAAACTGTTTTTT. The whole variable domain, filled in from reference TRBV5-1 and TRBJ1-4, reads KAGVTQTPRYLIKTRGQQVTLSCSPISGHRSVSWYQQTPGQGLQFLFEYFSETQRNKGNFPGRFSGRQFSNSRSEMNVSTLELGDSALYLCASSLGEAVTFEKLFFGSGTQLSVL.

This clonotype was observed a few times. The gene calls are TRBV29-1 and TRBJ2-1; 8 bases agree with TRBD1. Germline CDR1 SQVTM, CDR2 ANQGSEA. The junction had 5 bases not matched to a gene; V was cut back by 3 bases and J by 7 bases. The CDR3 consists of 13 residues. The CDR3 region is CSVDPGGGNEQFF. The CDR3 nucleotides are TGCAGCGTTGATCCAGGGGGCGGGAATGAGCAGTTCTTC.

The chain couples TRBV6-2 or TRBV6-3 to TRBJ2-7; D gene unclear. Deletions cut 0 bases from V and 3 bases from J, with 12 bases between. The CDR3 contains 15 residues. Germline V gene lookup returns CDR1 MNHEY and CDR2 SVGEGT. CDR3 protein: CASSYSGTGFYEQYF. The CDR3 DNA reads as TGTGCCAGCAGTTACTCAGGAACGGGCTTCTACGAGCAGTACTTC.

In its sample, this clonotype was seen a few times. Mismatch with germline at one junction end may stem from a read error. The rearrangement joins TRBV7-6 to TRBJ2-3; TRBD2 agrees at 14 bases. This CDR3 has 17 residues. Germline values: CDR1 SGHVS, CDR2 FNYEAQ. DNA of the CDR3: TGTGCCAGCAGCCAGGGACTAGCGGGGGCTAGCACAGATATGCAGTATTTT. This gives the protein CASSQGLAGASTDMQYF.

This rearrangement joins TRBV12-3 or TRBV12-4 to TRBJ2-1, with 11 bases identical to TRBD2. The CDR3 consists of 14 residues. J gave up 9 bases and V 3 bases, and 4 bases lay outside the gene matches. The CDR3 sequence: CASSFSGGATEQFF. The DNA for the CDR3 is TGTGCCAGCAGTTTTAGCGGGGGGGCGACTGAGCAGTTCTTC.

The V and J genes are TRBV10-3 and TRBJ2-2, with 7 bases lining up with TRBD2. The CDR3 consists of 17 residues. Trimming cost V 4 bases and J 0 bases; bases outside gene matches: 8. From germline, CDR1 is ENHRY and CDR2 SYGVKD. As DNA, the CDR3 is TGTGCCATCAGTGGGGCTAGCGGAGATCCGAACACCGGGGAGCTGTTTTTT. It yields the protein CAISGASGDPNTGELFF.

J is TRBJ1-2 and V is TRBV6-1; 7 bases align to TRBD1. V gave up 0 bases and J gave up 6 bases; unmatched junction bases: 1. Germline-derived CDR1 and CDR2 are MNHNS and SASEGT. This CDR3 has 13 residues. CDR3 DNA sequence: TGTGCCAGCAGTGAAGCGGGACAGCATGGCTACACCTTC. Its protein product is CASSEAGQHGYTF.

This clonotype was counted a few times. The chain carries TRBV10-3 and TRBJ1-4, with 9 nucleotides matching TRBD1. This CDR3 contains 16 residues. Germline V lookup: CDR1 ENHRY, CDR2 SYGVKD. The ends lost 6 bases at V and 0 bases at J; junction bases unmatched: 5. DNA of the CDR3: TGTGCCATCAGCCCGACAGGGGGTCCAACTAATGAAAAACTGTTTTTT. Protein product: CAISPTGGPTNEKLFF.

This clonotype was seen a handful of times. The chain has TRBV6-2 or TRBV6-3 and TRBJ2-3; D is unclear. The germline gives CDR1 MNHEY, CDR2 SVGEGT. The V end was cut by 4 bases, the J end by 2 bases, with 7 bases between. The CDR3 has 13 residues. The DNA of the CDR3 is TGTGCCAGCAGTTCCCACAACACAGATACGCAGTATTTT. It yields the protein CASSSHNTDTQYF.